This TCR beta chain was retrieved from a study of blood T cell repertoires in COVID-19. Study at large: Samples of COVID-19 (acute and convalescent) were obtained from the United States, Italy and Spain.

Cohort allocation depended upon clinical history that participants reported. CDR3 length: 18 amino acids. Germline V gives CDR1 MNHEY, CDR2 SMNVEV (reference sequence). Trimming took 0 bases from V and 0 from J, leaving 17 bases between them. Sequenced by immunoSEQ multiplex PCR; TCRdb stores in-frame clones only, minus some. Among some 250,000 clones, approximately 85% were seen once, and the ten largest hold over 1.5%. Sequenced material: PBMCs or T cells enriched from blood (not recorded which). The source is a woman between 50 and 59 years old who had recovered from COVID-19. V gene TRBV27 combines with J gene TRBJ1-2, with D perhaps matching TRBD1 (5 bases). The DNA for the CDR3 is TGTGCCAGCAGTTTATCGAAGGGGCTACGCTTATCTAACTATGGCTACACCTTC. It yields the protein CASSLSKGLRLSNYGYTF.